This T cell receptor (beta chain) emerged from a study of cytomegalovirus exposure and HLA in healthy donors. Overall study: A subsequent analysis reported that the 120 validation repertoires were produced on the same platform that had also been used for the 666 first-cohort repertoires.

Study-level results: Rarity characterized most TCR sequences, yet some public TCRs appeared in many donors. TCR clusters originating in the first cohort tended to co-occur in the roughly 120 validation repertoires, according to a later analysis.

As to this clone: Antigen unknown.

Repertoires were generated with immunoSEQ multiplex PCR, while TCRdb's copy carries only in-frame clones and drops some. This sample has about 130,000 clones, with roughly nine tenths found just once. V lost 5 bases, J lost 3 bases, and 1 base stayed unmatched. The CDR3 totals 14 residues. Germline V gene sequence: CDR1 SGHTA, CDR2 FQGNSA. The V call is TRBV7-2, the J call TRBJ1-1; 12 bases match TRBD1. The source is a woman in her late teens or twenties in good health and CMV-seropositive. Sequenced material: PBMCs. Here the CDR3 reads CASSRDRGHTEAFF. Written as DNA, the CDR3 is TGTGCCAGCAGCCGGGACAGGGGGCACACTGAAGCTTTCTTT.